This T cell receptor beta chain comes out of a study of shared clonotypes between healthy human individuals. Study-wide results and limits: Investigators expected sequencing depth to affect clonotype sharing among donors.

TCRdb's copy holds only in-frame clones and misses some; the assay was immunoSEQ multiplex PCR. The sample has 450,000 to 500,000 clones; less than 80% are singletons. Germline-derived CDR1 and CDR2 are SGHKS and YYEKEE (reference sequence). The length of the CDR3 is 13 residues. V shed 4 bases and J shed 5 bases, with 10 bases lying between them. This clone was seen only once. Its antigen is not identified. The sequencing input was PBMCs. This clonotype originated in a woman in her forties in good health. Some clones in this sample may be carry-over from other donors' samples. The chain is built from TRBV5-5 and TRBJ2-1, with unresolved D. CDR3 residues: CASSRRLNNEQFF. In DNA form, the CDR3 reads TGTGCCAGCAGCCGAAGATTGAACAATGAGCAGTTCTTC.